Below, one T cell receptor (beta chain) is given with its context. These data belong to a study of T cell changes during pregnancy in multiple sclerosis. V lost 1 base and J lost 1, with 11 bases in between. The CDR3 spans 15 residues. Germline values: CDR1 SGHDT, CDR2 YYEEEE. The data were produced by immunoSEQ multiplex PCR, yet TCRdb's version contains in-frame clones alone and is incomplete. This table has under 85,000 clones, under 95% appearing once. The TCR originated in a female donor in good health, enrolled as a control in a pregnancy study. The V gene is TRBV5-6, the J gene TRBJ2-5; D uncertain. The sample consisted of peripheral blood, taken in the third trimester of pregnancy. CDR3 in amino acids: CASSLLGSAQETQYF. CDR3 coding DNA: TGTGCCAGCAGCTTGCTTGGCTCCGCCCAAGAGACCCAGTACTTC.